This is a list of T cell receptor beta chains from one sample in a study of long-term antiretroviral therapy in people with HIV. Clones were sequenced by immunoSEQ multiplex PCR, and TCRdb holds only the in-frame ones, with some missing. The table lists approximately 47,000 clones, 80% to 90% of them singletons, with more than 2.5% in the top ten. The sequenced sample was unsorted PBMCs, obtained 0.8 years after starting antiretroviral therapy. These receptors were taken from a woman between 18 and 29 years old with HIV. Both conserved end residues are part of each CDR3. The order of the fields is clone size, J gene, D gene, V gene, CDR3 DNA, CDR3 protein. A D gene is named only where the DNA matches it firmly. Expanded clones are given a class, and other clones once, few, many or no size at all.

-,TRBJ1-3,-,TRBV4-1,TGCGCCAGCAGCCGTACCGAGGGAACTGGAAACACCATATATTTT,CASSRTEGTGNTIYF
-,TRBJ2-5,-,TRBV15,TGTGCCACCAGCAGAGATAGGGGCGGCCAAGAGACCCAGTACTTC,CATSRDRGGQETQYF
few,TRBJ2-2,-,TRBV27,TGTGCCAGCAGTTTCGCCGGGGAGCTGTTTTTT,CASSFAGELFF
few,TRBJ1-5,TRBD1,TRBV19,TGTGCCAGTAGTATCCTCGGACAGGGCGGGCAGCCCCAGCATTTT,CASSILGQGGQPQHF
-,TRBJ2-7,TRBD2,TRBV11-2,TGTGCCAGCAGCCTGGGACTAGCGGGAAACTACGAGCAGTACTTC,CASSLGLAGNYEQYF
-,TRBJ2-3,-,TRBV9,TGTGCCAGCAGCGCAGTGGGAGGGGGCCCCATCTGGTCGCAGTATTTT,CASSAVGGGPIWSQYF
-,TRBJ2-5,-,TRBV4-3,TGCGCCAGCAGCCAATTCGGAGAAGAGACCCAGTACTTC,CASSQFGEETQYF
-,TRBJ1-2,-,TRBV7-2,TGTGCCAGCAGCTTAGGGCAGGGGAACTATGGCTACACCTTC,CASSLGQGNYGYTF
-,TRBJ2-1,TRBD2,TRBV7-9,TGTGCCAGCAGCTTCGGACTAGCTGGGAATGAGCAGTTCTTC,CASSFGLAGNEQFF
-,TRBJ2-5,-,TRBV7-9,TGTGCCAGCAGCTATACACCAAGGACAGCCCTCCAAGAGACCCAGTACTTC,CASSYTPRTALQETQYF
-,TRBJ2-7,-,TRBV5-5,TGTGCCAGCAGCTTGTACACCCCTGACTACGAGCAGTACTTC,CASSLYTPDYEQYF
-,TRBJ2-7,TRBD1,TRBV19,TGTGCCAGTAGTCGGGACAGGGAAAGGGGCGAGCAGTACTTC,CASSRDRERGEQYF
once,TRBJ2-1,TRBD2,TRBV2,TGTGCCAGCAGTGTACTAGCGGGAGTACACAATGAGCAGTTCTTC,CASSVLAGVHNEQFF
-,TRBJ2-7,TRBD2,TRBV11-2,TGTGCCAGCAGCTTGGGACTAGCGGGAGCCTACGAGCAGTACTTC,CASSLGLAGAYEQYF
-,TRBJ2-3,-,TRBV2,TGTGCCAGCAGTGCAAAGGACTACCGTTCCACAGATACGCAGTATTTT,CASSAKDYRSTDTQYF
-,TRBJ2-6,-,TRBV15,TGTGCCACCAGCAGAGATTCGAGGGGGGCCTCTGGGGCCAACGTCCTGACTTTC,CATSRDSRGASGANVLTF
-,TRBJ2-3,-,TRBV2,TGTGCCAGCAGTGAGGGCAGGGGACGTCGCACAGATACGCAGTATTTT,CASSEGRGRRTDTQYF
-,TRBJ1-1,-,TRBV27,TGTGCCAGCAGTTCACGATGGGACCGTCCGATGAACACTGAAGCTTTCTTT,CASSSRWDRPMNTEAFF